What follows describes a single T cell receptor (beta chain). Its cognate antigen is unknown. The data were taken from a study of graft-versus-host responses after intestinal transplantation. Overall study context: Tacrolimus and steroids were given for 2 to 4 years to all recipients after anti-thymocyte globulin induction.

Intraepithelial lymphocytes and lamina propria lymphocytes were released through processing of graft tissue. This table comes from immunoSEQ multiplex PCR, and its TCRdb copy is limited to in-frame clones, with some not included. The sample has 20,000 to 25,000 clones; around 80% are singletons. Study-level points and caveats: Early post-transplant HvG declines were associated with peak circulating GvH clone levels. Recipient marrow contained GvH clones, some of which appeared first in ileum or blood. When patients had graft-donor T cell macrochimerism, their allografts held high graft-versus-host to host-versus-graft clonal ratios.

Germline CDR1 SGDLS, CDR2 YYNGEE. This CDR3 has 17 residues. Germline trimming cut 0 bases from V and 2 bases from J; bases unmatched to any gene: 9. The clonotype was recovered from a human patient who received an intestinal transplant, so some T cells may come from the graft donor. The chain links TRBV9 to TRBJ2-5; 8 nucleotides agree with TRBD2. The material sequenced was ileum tissue, taken 12 days after intestinal transplant. As DNA, the CDR3 is TGTGCCAGCAGCGTAGGGTCTAGCGGGCCCCTTCAAGAGACCCAGTACTTC. It translates to CASSVGSSGPLQETQYF.